This passage covers 15 T cell receptor beta chains from one sample sequenced in a study of T-cell memory formation after mild COVID-19. TCRdb reprocessed the 5' RACE reads with MiXCR, giving one entry per CDR3 protein. Of about 150,000 distinct CDR3 sequences listed, 13% are singletons. The sequencing input was PBMCs or a T cell subset sorted from them (not recorded which). The origin of the receptors is a man younger than 35 who had mild COVID-19 (a few samples of this study predate the infection). Cell type and time point are not known.

This clonotype was picked up a small number of times. The chain is built from TRBV18 and TRBJ2-7; perhaps TRBD1 as D (6 bases). Trimming removed 3 bases from V and 0 bases from J, with 18 bases in between. The CDR3 runs 17 residues. CDR1 and CDR2 (germline): KGHSH, LQKENI. As DNA, the CDR3 is TGTGCCAGCTCACCTCCCAATCCAACAGGGAGCTCCTACGAGCAGTACTTC. This gives the protein CASSPPNPTGSSYEQYF. The full variable domain, rest sourced from reference TRBV18 and TRBJ2-7, is NAGVMQNPRHLVRRRGQEARLRCSPMKGHSHVYWYRQLPEEGLKFMVYLQKENIIDESGMPKERFSAEFPKEGPSILRIQQVVRGDSAAYFCASSPPNPTGSSYEQYFGPGTRLTVT.

The V call is TRBV4-3, the J call TRBJ2-2; D is unclear. The CDR3 contains 13 residues. Germline lookup yields CDR1 LGHNA and CDR2 YSLEER. Trimming cost V 4 bases and J 1 base, with 4 bases left between them. The DNA of the CDR3 is TGCGCCAGCAGCCGCAAGAACACCGGGGAGCTGTTTTTT. It codes for CASSRKNTGELFF.

This clonotype was picked up many times. The V call is TRBV7-3, the J call TRBJ2-7, with no clear D. This CDR3 region has 14 residues. Trimming shortened V by 3 bases and J by 2 bases, and 11 bases separated the two germline ends. Germline V gives CDR1 SGHTA, CDR2 FQGTGA. Here the CDR3 reads CASSLYARPYEQYF. The DNA for the CDR3 is TGTGCCAGCAGCTTGTACGCTAGGCCCTACGAGCAGTACTTC.

This clonotype showed up just a few times. CDR3 residues: CASSFDGGPTYEQYF. The CDR3 region has the DNA TGTGCCAGCAGTTTCGACGGCGGGCCGACCTACGAGCAGTACTTC. This sequence joins TRBV27 and TRBJ2-7; maybe TRBD2 (5 bases). The CDR3 consists of 15 residues. Trimming removed 3 bases from V and 2 bases from J, with 14 bases in between. The germline V gene has CDR1 MNHEY and CDR2 SMNVEV (reference sequence).

The V and J genes are TRBV3-1 and TRBJ2-7, with D hard to call. The V and J ends lost 2 bases and 6 bases respectively, with 8 bases between them. In germline, CDR1 is LGHDT, CDR2 YNNKEL (reference sequence). The CDR3 runs to 12 residues. The CDR3 DNA sequence: TGTGCCAGCAGCCAAACGTTAGGCGAGCAGTACTTC. This encodes CASSQTLGEQYF.

The rearrangement uses TRBV7-2 and TRBJ2-3; TRBD1 aligns across 7 bases. Germline V gene data show CDR1 as SGHTA and CDR2 as FQGNSA. The CDR3 length is 13 residues. V trimming: 7 bases; J trimming: 2 bases; junction bases outside the gene matches: 3. The CDR3 region has the DNA TGTGCCAGCAAGAGGGGGCCCACAGATACGCAGTATTTT. Encoded protein: CASKRGPTDTQYF.

The sample holds a few counts of this clonotype. The genes are TRBV2 and TRBJ2-3; 9 positions agree with TRBD2. The CDR3 is 14 residues long. The germline CDR1 and CDR2 sequences are SNHLY and FYNNEI. V lost 9 bases, J lost 2 bases, and 6 bases stayed unmatched. CDR3 sequence: CASVAGEITDTQYF. The CDR3 DNA is TGTGCCAGTGTAGCGGGGGAGATCACAGATACGCAGTATTTT.

The gene calls are TRBV10-3 and TRBJ2-1; unclear D gene. Germline assignment: CDR1 ENHRY and CDR2 SYGVKD. CDR3 size: 15 residues. The V and J ends lost 10 bases and 8 bases respectively, with 24 bases between them. The CDR3 DNA reads as TGTGCCACAAGTCGTAACAATACGGCCCAGCATGAGCAGTTCTTC. Protein: CATSRNNTAQHEQFF.

The chain has TRBV6-6 and TRBJ1-1; weak D call: TRBD1 (5 bases). CDR3 length: 15 residues. V lost 5 bases, J lost 0 bases, and 13 bases lay in between. Per the germline V gene, CDR1 is MNHNY and CDR2 is SVGAGI (reference sequence). The CDR3 loop reads CASSDPLTVNTEAFF. CDR3 nucleotide sequence: TGTGCCAGCAGTGACCCCCTGACAGTGAACACTGAAGCTTTCTTT.

This clonotype came up many times. The chain combines TRBV28 with TRBJ2-3; TRBD2 is a possible D gene (5 bases). The germline CDR1 and CDR2 sequences are MDHEN and SYDVKM. V was shortened by 7 bases and J by 3 bases, with 20 bases between the two germline ends. The CDR3 spans 16 residues. In nucleotides, the CDR3 is TGTGCCAGCACCGATATGGACTTCGCCGAGACAGATACGCAGTATTTT. Its translation is CASTDMDFAETDTQYF.

This clonotype was found a few times. The chain uses TRBV7-2 and TRBJ2-5; the D gene is possibly TRBD2 (7 bases). Germline CDR1 is SGHTA and CDR2 is FQGNSA. CDR3 length: 14 amino acids. Trimming took off 5 bases at V and 3 bases at J, with 13 bases between the two ends. The chain's CDR3 is CASSRGGAEETQYF. CDR3 nucleotides: TGTGCCAGCAGCAGGGGGGGGGCCGAAGAGACCCAGTACTTC.

The V and J genes are TRBV7-9 and TRBJ2-7; D uncertain. Trimming removed 3 bases from V and 2 bases from J, with 14 bases in between. There are 15 residues in the CDR3. CDR1 and CDR2 from the germline V gene are SEHNR and FQNEAQ (reference sequence). The CDR3 nucleotides read TGTGCCAGCAGCTTCGCGGACCGTCGTACCTACGAGCAGTACGTC. This gives the protein CASSFADRRTYEQYV.

This clonotype was observed many times. This chain uses TRBV5-5 with TRBJ2-5, with unresolved D. Trimming took 0 bases from V and 5 from J, leaving 11 bases between them. Germline V lookup: CDR1 SGHKS, CDR2 YYEKEE (reference sequence). CDR3 length: 14 amino acids. CDR3 amino acids: CASSLDPGAETQYF. The CDR3 bases are TGTGCCAGCAGCTTGGACCCCGGCGCGGAGACCCAGTACTTC.

The chain joins TRBV7-2 to TRBJ1-5, with D tentatively TRBD1 (5 bases). The length of the CDR3 is 15 residues. Per germline, CDR1 SGHTA and CDR2 FQGNSA. The germline V and J ends were trimmed by 1 base and 2 bases, with 9 bases remaining between them. For the CDR3, the DNA is TGTGCCAGCAGCTTAGAGGGGTTTGGCAATCAGCCCCAGCATTTT. This sequence encodes CASSLEGFGNQPQHF.

In its sample, this clonotype is medium-sized. The chain employs TRBV20-1 and TRBJ2-3, with 7 bases lining up with TRBD2. The V gene's germline CDR1 is DFQATT and CDR2 SNEGSKA (reference sequence). CDR3 size: 16 residues. The J segment lost 2 bases and the V segment lost 3 bases, leaving 11 bases of the junction unmatched. The DNA for the CDR3 is TGCAGTGCTAGTACGGCGGGGGACTTGGACACAGATACGCAGTATTTT. This translates into CSASTAGDLDTDTQYF.